A selection of T cell receptor beta chains follows, all from one sample in a study of cytomegalovirus exposure and HLA in healthy donors. The method was immunoSEQ multiplex PCR; TCRdb's version includes in-frame clones alone and lacks a portion of them. The sample has fewer than 200,000 clones; 65% to 85% are singletons. Source material: PBMCs. These TCRs come from a woman between 45 and 60 years old in good health and CMV-seropositive. CDR3s leave out the opening cysteine and the closing phenylalanine or tryptophan.

j_call,v_call,cdr3_aa
TRBJ2-7,TRBV19,ASSISLAPSEQY
TRBJ1-5,TRBV11-3,ASSPRQGANQPQH
TRBJ2-1,TRBV7-3,ASGLAGGPYNEQF
TRBJ2-5,TRBV5-4,ASSLASGMETQY
TRBJ2-2,TRBV19,AVQGWAVGELF
TRBJ1-4,TRBV6-5,ASSYLQGNEKLF
TRBJ1-2,TRBV6-5,ASSYVRRDIDGYT
TRBJ2-5,TRBV10-3,AISERRGSQETQY
TRBJ2-1,TRBV28,ASRRGQGAYNEQF
TRBJ1-1,TRBV25-1,ASSERTLNTEAF
TRBJ2-3,TRBV19,ASSIDPPSQGKDTQY
TRBJ1-1,TRBV19,ASSKGQGIPEAF
TRBJ1-2,TRBV19,ASSPPSGQGNYGYT
TRBJ2-7,TRBV7-9,ASSLAGAEYSTPYEQY
TRBJ2-2,TRBV2,ASSAGLAGATGELF
TRBJ1-4,TRBV18,ASSPEYATNEKLF
TRBJ1-1,TRBV19,ASSTTAEGAEAF
TRBJ2-5,TRBV2,ASTSGLAGVMYQETQY
TRBJ2-1,TRBV6-4,ASSLTTASGNEQF
TRBJ2-7,TRBV6-5,ASSTPGGREQY
TRBJ2-7,TRBV27,ASSFSGGTTYEQY
TRBJ2-7,TRBV7-2,ARSVSY
TRBJ2-3,TRBV6-1,ASSEAHRGISDTQY
TRBJ2-3,TRBV6-1,ASSEARGLRSDTQY
TRBJ2-3,TRBV28,ASSPTSASTDTQY
TRBJ1-5,TRBV7-2,ASSLSVGQGGEAQH
TRBJ2-7,TRBV5-1,ASSLYSSGSSNEQY
TRBJ1-2,TRBV6-5,ASSIAGGDPNGYT
TRBJ1-1,TRBV4-3,ASSYDPTGNTEAF
TRBJ2-5,TRBV5-4,ASGEQGRETQY
TRBJ1-1,TRBV20-1,SASRQEAF
TRBJ2-4,TRBV6-6,ASSSQGAKNIQY
TRBJ1-1,TRBV7-2,ASSLPNQNRAAF
TRBJ2-5,TRBV6-1,ASRAGGPFETQY
TRBJ1-5,TRBV5-3,ARRPYRAQRHSNQPQH
TRBJ2-7,TRBV7-2,ASSLSYSEQY
TRBJ2-1,TRBV2,ASSRAGGPYNEQF
TRBJ1-4,TRBV5-8,ASTRGTGYFFNEKLF
TRBJ2-2,TRBV7-3,ASSWLTGTGVGELF
TRBJ2-7,TRBV9,ASSVGAGGSYEQY
TRBJ1-1,TRBV10-2,ASTPTGGGNTEAF
TRBJ2-2,TRBV19,ASSPHQGVGELF
TRBJ1-6,TRBV27,ASSFRGLVLSSYNSPLH
TRBJ1-5,TRBV7-2,ASSRQGQQPQH
TRBJ1-6,TRBV6-6,ASSYDPGQGSPLH
TRBJ2-2,TRBV27,ASSPESYTGELF
TRBJ2-3,TRBV7-3,ASSLKAGGPVDTQY
TRBJ2-2,TRBV4-3,ASSQGLAGGRTGELF
TRBJ1-2,TRBV30,ACASYGYT
TRBJ2-3,TRBV9,ASSFQPLLAGGLDTDTQY
TRBJ2-3,TRBV15,ATSRVAESTDTQY
TRBJ1-2,TRBV19,ASSPRTGTYLGYT
TRBJ2-7,TRBV18,ASSQTGDEQY